These 25 T cell receptor beta chains were all obtained from the same sample, sequenced in a study of PD-L1 blockade in urothelial cancer. The assay was immunoSEQ multiplex PCR, and TCRdb's table has in-frame clones only and misses some. The data hold 75,000 to 95,000 clones, with over 90% observed a single time. The source was PBMCs, collected around atezolizumab (anti-PD-L1) treatment. These receptors were collected from a man in his sixties with urothelial cancer.

The V and J genes are TRBV2 and TRBJ2-5; maybe TRBD2 (5 bases). The CDR3 totals 14 residues. CDR1 and CDR2 (germline): SNHLY, FYNNEI. V lost 7 bases, J lost 0 bases, and 12 bases lay in between. CDR3: CASKRGYNQETQYF. DNA for the CDR3: TGTGCCAGCAAGCGCGGGTATAACCAAGAGACCCAGTACTTC.

V and J are TRBV28 and TRBJ2-7, with TRBD1 matching over 12 bases. Germline V gene sequence: CDR1 MDHEN, CDR2 SYDVKM. The CDR3 totals 15 residues. Losses at the gene ends were 9 bases for V and 2 bases for J; bases not matched to a gene: 8. For the CDR3, the DNA is TGTGCCAGTCGACGGGGACAGGGGGCAACCTACGAGCAGTACTTC. As protein: CASRRGQGATYEQYF.

This clone came up once. This chain links TRBV4-3 with TRBJ2-7; 8 bases line up with TRBD2. CDR1 and CDR2 (germline): LGHNA, YSLEER. Losses at the gene ends were 5 bases for V and 2 bases for J; bases not matched to a gene: 2. The CDR3 contains 13 residues. The CDR3 region has the DNA TGCGCCAGCAGCGAGGGACTAGCCTACGAGCAGTACTTC. This translates into CASSEGLAYEQYF.

This clone appeared a single time. The CDR3 DNA reads TGTGCCTGGAGTGTTCCTCTTGGCGGGAGGGCCGACAATGAGCAGTTCTTC. It specifies CAWSVPLGGRADNEQFF. The chain carries TRBV30 and TRBJ2-1, with 9 nucleotides matching TRBD2. CDR1 is GTSNPN and CDR2 is SVGIG in the germline V gene (reference sequence). Losses at the gene ends were 0 bases for V and 5 bases for J; bases not matched to a gene: 11. There are 17 residues in the CDR3.

The gene calls are TRBV6-5 and TRBJ2-3; unclear D gene. Between the trimmed V and J ends, which lost 3 bases and 5 bases, there was a span of 9 bases. CDR1 is MNHEY and CDR2 is SVGAGI in the germline V gene. The CDR3 length is 13 residues. The CDR3 sequence: CASSYQSGDTQYF. The CDR3 nucleotides are TGTGCCAGCAGTTATCAATCGGGAGATACGCAGTATTTT.

The chain uses TRBV2 and TRBJ2-7, with 7 bases lining up with TRBD1. The V segment lost 9 bases and the J segment 7 bases; nucleotides outside the gene matches: 12. This CDR3 has 13 amino acids. Germline V gene data show CDR1 as SNHLY and CDR2 as FYNNEI. CDR3 sequence reads: CASTIQGPGEQYF. The CDR3 DNA sequence: TGTGCCAGTACAATACAGGGGCCGGGGGAGCAGTACTTC. The complete variable domain, with remaining parts taken from reference TRBV2 and TRBJ2-7, reads EPEVTQTPSHQVTQMGQEVILRCVPISNHLYFYWYRQILGQKVEFLVSFYNNEISEKSEIFDDQFSVERPDGSNFTLKIRSTKLEDSAMYFCASTIQGPGEQYFGPGTRLTVT.

The genes are TRBV2 and TRBJ1-5; TRBD1 matches 7 bases. J gave up 16 bases and V 4 bases, and 10 bases lay outside the gene matches. CDR1 and CDR2 (germline): SNHLY, FYNNEI. The CDR3 runs 12 residues. In DNA form, the CDR3 reads TGTGCCAGCAGTGTAAAGACAGGGACCCTTCATTTT. Protein product: CASSVKTGTLHF.

A few counts support this clone. The chain has TRBV7-2 and TRBJ2-2; 10 bases align to TRBD2. Germline values: CDR1 SGHTA, CDR2 FQGNSA. This CDR3 is 17 amino acids long. Trimming cost V 2 bases and J 3 bases; bases outside gene matches: 6. The CDR3 DNA sequence: TGTGCCAGCAGCTTACAGTGGCTAGCGGGGGACACCGGGGAGCTGTTTTTT. Its translation: CASSLQWLAGDTGELFF.

V gene TRBV29-1 combines with J gene TRBJ1-2; a weak D match, TRBD1 (5 bases). Trimming removed 7 bases from V and 0 bases from J, with 15 bases in between. Germline CDR1 SQVTM, CDR2 ANQGSEA. The CDR3 totals 14 residues. The CDR3 coding sequence is TGCAGCGCCCCGATGGGGGGGGCTAACTATGGCTACACCTTC. It codes for CSAPMGGANYGYTF.

The chain couples TRBV28 to TRBJ2-7; 7 bases fit TRBD1. V was pared by 4 bases and J by 0 bases, with 9 bases of the junction left unmatched. The CDR3 runs 16 residues. Germline V lookup: CDR1 MDHEN, CDR2 SYDVKM. CDR3: CASSSPRAGGSYEQYF. The CDR3 region has the DNA TGTGCCAGCAGTTCCCCCCGGGCAGGGGGCTCCTACGAGCAGTACTTC. Complete variable domain (other parts from reference TRBV28 and TRBJ2-7): DVKVTQSSRYLVKRTGEKVFLECVQDMDHENMFWYRQDPGLGLRLIYFSYDVKMKEKGDIPEGYSVSREKKERFSLILESASTNQTSMYLCASSSPRAGGSYEQYFGPGTRLTVT.

The J gene is TRBJ2-7, the V gene TRBV11-3; 7 bases are shared with TRBD1. The V and J ends lost 8 bases and 2 bases, in that order; junction bases with no gene match: 24. The germline V gene has CDR1 SGHNT and CDR2 YENEEA. CDR3 length equals 19 residues. In DNA, the CDR3 is TGTGCCAGCCATTTTAAGGAGCGCCTAGACAGGGATTTGGCCTACGAGCAGTACTTC. Its protein product is CASHFKERLDRDLAYEQYF.

Only a few counts were recorded for this clone. This chain joins TRBV30 and TRBJ1-1, with 8 bases fitting TRBD1. There are 13 residues in the CDR3. The J segment lost 9 bases and the V segment lost 2 bases, leaving 8 bases of the junction unmatched. The germline gives CDR1 GTSNPN, CDR2 SVGIG (reference sequence). CDR3 region: CAWSNRQGRKAFF. DNA of the CDR3: TGTGCCTGGAGTAACCGACAGGGGCGGAAAGCTTTCTTT. The full variable domain, its missing parts supplied by reference TRBV30 and TRBJ1-1, is SQTIHQWPATLVQPVGSPLSLECTVEGTSNPNLYWYRQAAGRGLQLLFYSVGIGQISSEVPQNLSASRPQDRQFILSSKKLLLSDSGFYLCAWSNRQGRKAFFGQGTRLTVV.

The chain links TRBV11-3 to TRBJ2-3; D possibly corresponds to TRBD1 (6 bases). Germline CDR1 SGHNT, CDR2 YENEEA. There are 16 residues in the CDR3. V lost 1 base and J 4 bases, leaving 15 bases between the germline ends. CDR3 bases: TGTGCCAGCAGCTTAGGATACCCGGGACAAGCAGATACGCAGTATTTT. Protein: CASSLGYPGQADTQYF.

The chain employs TRBV5-1 and TRBJ2-1; 11 bases match TRBD2. This CDR3 comprises 16 residues. With 0 bases clipped from V and 6 bases from J, the junction kept 5 bases outside the gene matches. CDR1 and CDR2 from the germline V gene are SGHRS and YFSETQ. CDR3 protein: CASSLGELAGVNEQFF. In DNA, the CDR3 is TGCGCCAGCAGCTTGGGGGAACTAGCGGGGGTCAATGAGCAGTTCTTC. The full variable domain, rest sourced from reference TRBV5-1 and TRBJ2-1, is KAGVTQTPRYLIKTRGQQVTLSCSPISGHRSVSWYQQTPGQGLQFLFEYFSETQRNKGNFPGRFSGRQFSNSRSEMNVSTLELGDSALYLCASSLGELAGVNEQFFGPGTRLTVL.

This clone occurred a few times. V gene TRBV9 combines with J gene TRBJ2-2; a possible D gene is TRBD2 (5 bases). V lost 4 bases, J lost 2 bases, and 9 bases lay in between. Germline V gives CDR1 SGDLS, CDR2 YYNGEE. This CDR3 contains 14 residues. CDR3 nucleotide sequence: TGTGCCAGCAGCCCGCCGGGAAACACCGGGGAGCTGTTTTTT. Protein: CASSPPGNTGELFF.

V gene TRBV30 combines with J gene TRBJ1-3; D might be TRBD1 (5 bases). The CDR3 is 13 amino acids. The V end lost 4 bases, the J end lost 2 bases, and 9 bases lay between the germline ends. The V gene's germline CDR1 is GTSNPN and CDR2 SVGIG (reference sequence). The CDR3 loop is CAWTRGAGNTIYF. CDR3 sequence (DNA): TGTGCCTGGACTCGGGGGGCTGGAAACACCATATATTTT.

The V call is TRBV6-5, the J call TRBJ1-2; D remains ambiguous. This CDR3 spans 15 amino acids. V lost 0 bases to trimming and J lost 0 bases, with 8 bases between them. Germline assignment: CDR1 MNHEY and CDR2 SVGAGI. As DNA, the CDR3 is TGTGCCAGCAGTTACTCGGGAGCGACTAACTATGGCTACACCTTC. This encodes CASSYSGATNYGYTF.

The V gene is TRBV7-9, the J gene TRBJ2-2; no reliable D call. The germline CDR1 and CDR2 sequences are SEHNR and FQNEAQ (reference sequence). Trimming left V 6 bases short and J 4 bases short, with 9 bases between. This CDR3 has 13 amino acids. The CDR3 DNA reads as TGTGCCAGCAGTCTACAGATCACCGGGGAGCTGTTTTTT. Its protein is CASSLQITGELFF. Filled out from reference TRBV7-9 and TRBJ2-2, the complete variable domain reads DTGVSQNPRHKITKRGQNVTFRCDPISEHNRLYWYRQTLGQGPEFLTYFQNEAQLEKSRLLSDRFSAERPKGSFSTLEIQRTEQGDSAMYLCASSLQITGELFFGEGSRLTVL.

The V call is TRBV4-2, the J call TRBJ2-3, with 9 positions matching TRBD2. The CDR3 sequence is 16 residues long. CDR1 is LGHNA, CDR2 YNFKEQ, per germline. V lost 3 bases, J lost 3 bases, and 7 bases stayed unmatched. In DNA, the CDR3 is TGTGCCAGCAGCCAGCAGGGTAGCGGGAGTACAGATACGCAGTATTTT. Encoded protein: CASSQQGSGSTDTQYF.

The chain is built from TRBV6-9 and TRBJ2-7, with 8 bases lining up with TRBD1. The germline CDR1 and CDR2 sequences are MNHGY and SVAAGI. The CDR3 loop spans 15 amino acids. Unmatched junction bases numbered 9, after V lost 5 bases and J lost 3 bases. DNA for the CDR3: TGTGCCAGCAGTCCACTGGACAGGGTGAACTACGAGCAGTACTTC. Translating gives CASSPLDRVNYEQYF.

The chain recombines TRBV7-8 with TRBJ2-7, with D possibly being TRBD1 (6 bases). This CDR3 spans 14 amino acids. V lost 0 bases to trimming and J lost 3 bases, with 9 bases between them. Germline lookup yields CDR1 SGHVS and CDR2 FQNEAQ. This CDR3 reads CASSLARDIYEQYF. The CDR3 DNA follows: TGTGCCAGCAGCTTAGCAAGGGACATCTACGAGCAGTACTTC.

This chain uses TRBV9 with TRBJ2-1, with D possibly TRBD1 on 5 matching bases. Trimming shortened V by 2 bases and J by 6 bases, and 12 bases separated the two germline ends. The germline gives CDR1 SGDLS, CDR2 YYNGEE. CDR3 length: 14 amino acids. This CDR3 reads CASSVGQNFNEQFF. DNA of the CDR3: TGTGCCAGCAGCGTGGGGCAGAATTTCAATGAGCAGTTCTTC.

V and J are TRBV7-2 and TRBJ1-1; no definite D call. The CDR3 runs 15 residues. V lost 0 bases, J lost 1 base, and 9 bases lay in between. Germline V gives CDR1 SGHTA, CDR2 FQGNSA. CDR3 residues: CASSLAGVANTEAFF. Here the CDR3 DNA reads TGTGCCAGCAGCTTAGCAGGAGTGGCGAACACTGAAGCTTTCTTT.

The genes are TRBV7-2 and TRBJ2-1; D unresolved. The CDR3 spans 13 residues. V gave up 6 bases and J gave up 4 bases, with 10 bases separating them. The germline gives CDR1 SGHTA, CDR2 FQGNSA. CDR3 sequence (DNA): TGTGCCAGCAGACCCGACTCGTACAATGAGCAGTTCTTC. This encodes CASRPDSYNEQFF. Full variable domain (outside the CDR3, taken from reference TRBV7-2 and TRBJ2-1): GAGVSQSPSNKVTEKGKDVELRCDPISGHTALYWYRQSLGQGLEFLIYFQGNSAPDKSGLPSDRFSAERTGGSVSTLTIQRTQQEDSAVYLCASRPDSYNEQFFGPGTRLTVL.

The rearrangement uses TRBV14 and TRBJ2-1; TRBD2 aligns across 9 bases. V shed 5 bases and J 8 bases; nucleotides not matched to a gene: 13. CDR1 and CDR2 (germline): SGHDN, FVKESK. CDR3 length: 16 residues. The CDR3 loop reads CASSDLPSGAWDEQFF. The CDR3 bases are TGTGCCAGCAGCGATTTGCCTAGCGGGGCCTGGGATGAGCAGTTCTTC.